The 22 T cell receptor beta chains below come from one sample, sequenced in a study of cytomegalovirus exposure and HLA in healthy donors (dated by TCRdb to about 2017). Libraries were made using the immunoSEQ multiplex PCR assay. The clones in this table, taken by TCRdb from immuneACCESS, are in-frame only. Not every clone is retained; where verified, under half of the shortfall comes from an unresolved V gene, and the cause of the rest is unknown. This sample gives about 190,000 clones in total; about four fifths of them show up just once. The top ten clones comprise over 5.5% of the sample. The specimen was PBMCs. These receptors originate from a man in his late teens or twenties in good health and CMV-seropositive.

The chain joins TRBV6-5 to TRBJ1-2, with D unclear. V lost 8 bases and J lost 3, with 7 bases in between. The CDR3 contains 11 residues. In germline, CDR1 is MNHEY, CDR2 SVGAGI. The chain's CDR3 is CASYGYYGYTF. CDR3 DNA sequence: TGTGCCAGCTACGGGTACTATGGCTACACCTTC.

This sequence joins TRBV6-1 and TRBJ2-1; TRBD2 agrees at 14 bases. The CDR3 is made up of 17 amino acids. V was clipped by 0 bases and J by 11 bases; unmatched bases: 9. CDR1 MNHNS and CDR2 SASEGT come from the germline V gene. DNA for the CDR3: TGTGCCAGCAGTGAAGCTCGACAGGGGACTAGCGGGGGAAAGCAGTTCTTC. As protein: CASSEARQGTSGGKQFF.

This chain joins TRBV7-2 and TRBJ2-7; D remains ambiguous. The CDR3 consists of 13 residues. V gave up 6 bases and J gave up 3 bases, with 12 bases separating them. Germline CDR1 is SGHTA and CDR2 is FQGNSA. Written as DNA, the CDR3 is TGTGCCAGCAGTCCCGGAGATCTCTACGAGCAGTACTTC. Translation gives CASSPGDLYEQYF.

The CDR3, as DNA: TGTGCCAGCAGCGTAATGTACTTAGGGTCGGAGGACGAGCAGTACTTC. This gives the protein CASSVMYLGSEDEQYF. This chain uses TRBV9 with TRBJ2-7; D possibly corresponds to TRBD2 (5 bases). V was shortened by 1 base and J by 5 bases, with 19 bases between the two germline ends. The CDR3 is made up of 16 amino acids. The germline V gene encodes CDR1 SGDLS and CDR2 YYNGEE. Drawing the rest from reference TRBV9 and TRBJ2-7, the complete variable domain is DSGVTQTPKHLITATGQRVTLRCSPRSGDLSVYWYQQSLDQGLQFLIQYYNGEERAKGNILERFSAQQFPDLHSELNLSSLELGDSALYFCASSVMYLGSEDEQYFGPGTRLTVT.

The V and J genes are TRBV10-3 and TRBJ2-5; unclear D gene. The CDR3 has 13 amino acids. The V and J ends lost 2 bases and 2 bases respectively, with 6 bases between them. In germline, CDR1 is ENHRY, CDR2 SYGVKD. CDR3 in DNA: TGTGCCATCAGTGAGGGCAGGCAAGAGACCCAGTACTTC. This encodes CAISEGRQETQYF.

The chain joins TRBV7-2 to TRBJ1-2, with D possibly TRBD1 on 6 matching bases. Trimming cost V 1 base and J 4 bases, with 13 bases left between them. The CDR3 sequence is 15 residues long. CDR1 is SGHTA, CDR2 FQGNSA, per germline. The chain's CDR3 is CASSLGGGEGYGYTF. The CDR3 nucleotides read TGTGCCAGCAGCTTAGGGGGGGGCGAGGGCTATGGCTACACCTTC.

This rearrangement joins TRBV7-9 to TRBJ2-5; possible D gene TRBD1, 5 bases. Germline V CDR1 and CDR2: SEHNR, FQNEAQ (reference sequence). The CDR3 loop spans 15 amino acids. V was trimmed by 0 bases and J by 5 bases, leaving 13 bases between them. For the CDR3, the DNA is TGTGCCAGCAGCTTAGCCCAGGGAAGAGTGGAGACCCAGTACTTC. Translated: CASSLAQGRVETQYF.

The V call is TRBV5-1, the J call TRBJ2-1; the D is unclear. The CDR3 consists of 14 residues. V lost 0 bases, J lost 8 bases, and 12 bases lay in between. Germline V gene data show CDR1 as SGHRS and CDR2 as YFSETQ. CDR3: CASSLAVASDEQFF. CDR3 nucleotide sequence: TGCGCCAGCAGCTTGGCGGTGGCGAGCGATGAGCAGTTCTTC.

The J gene is TRBJ2-3, the V gene TRBV5-1, with TRBD2 matching over 15 bases. CDR1 is SGHRS, CDR2 YFSETQ, per germline. The CDR3 has 18 residues. The junction had 12 bases not matched to a gene; V was cut back by 4 bases and J by 6 bases. In nucleotides, the CDR3 is TGCGCCAGCAGCCTCCGCGGGACTAGCGGGAGGAGGGGCGATACGCAGTATTTT. The encoded protein is CASSLRGTSGRRGDTQYF. Using reference TRBV5-1 and TRBJ2-3 for the parts outside the CDR3, the full variable domain is KAGVTQTPRYLIKTRGQQVTLSCSPISGHRSVSWYQQTPGQGLQFLFEYFSETQRNKGNFPGRFSGRQFSNSRSEMNVSTLELGDSALYLCASSLRGTSGRRGDTQYFGPGTRLTVL.

This clone appeared a single time. This chain connects TRBV9 to TRBJ1-4; a possible D gene is TRBD1 (5 bases). Germline V CDR1 and CDR2: SGDLS, YYNGEE. This CDR3 is 15 amino acids long. V was shortened by 3 bases and J by 7 bases, with 16 bases between the two germline ends. CDR3 loop: CASSAETAKPEKLFF. Written as DNA, the CDR3 is TGTGCCAGCAGCGCGGAGACAGCGAAACCTGAAAAACTGTTTTTT.

V and J are TRBV5-6 and TRBJ2-7, with 8 bases matching TRBD2. With V trimmed by 4 bases and J by 2 bases, 5 bases remained unmatched. The CDR3 is made up of 14 amino acids. Looked up from germline, CDR1 is SGHDT and CDR2 is YYEEEE. The CDR3 DNA reads TGTGCCAGCAGCCTTCGGGGGGGGACCTACGAGCAGTACTTC. As protein: CASSLRGGTYEQYF.

The CDR3 loop reads CASTLRGGDEQFF. The CDR3 DNA reads TGTGCCAGCACACTTCGGGGGGGGGATGAGCAGTTCTTC. The chain has TRBV6-5 and TRBJ2-1, with 8 bases fitting TRBD2. Germline V gene data show CDR1 as MNHEY and CDR2 as SVGAGI. The CDR3 extends over 13 amino acids. Germline trimming cut 7 bases from V and 8 bases from J; bases unmatched to any gene: 7.

This chain uses TRBV5-1 with TRBJ2-1, with 16 bases fitting TRBD2. V was clipped by 3 bases and J by 4 bases; unmatched bases: 1. The germline CDR1 and CDR2 sequences are SGHRS and YFSETQ. The CDR3 is made up of 16 amino acids. Here the CDR3 reads CASSSGLAGGYNEQFF. The CDR3, as DNA: TGCGCCAGCAGCTCGGGACTAGCGGGAGGGTACAATGAGCAGTTCTTC.

The V gene is TRBV27, the J gene TRBJ1-5; D may be TRBD1 (5 bases). Germline lookup yields CDR1 MNHEY and CDR2 SMNVEV (reference sequence). The CDR3 is 15 amino acids. The V end lost 3 bases, the J end lost 6 bases, and 15 bases lay between the germline ends. In DNA, the CDR3 is TGTGCCAGCAGTTTCGGGCAGGGATGGGGTCAGCCCCAGCATTTT. This translates into CASSFGQGWGQPQHF.

V gene TRBV27 combines with J gene TRBJ2-6, with unresolved D. Germline V lookup: CDR1 MNHEY, CDR2 SMNVEV (reference sequence). V lost 8 bases and J 3 bases, leaving 8 bases between the germline ends. This CDR3 region has 13 residues. CDR3 sequence reads: CASGPLGANVLTF. CDR3 nucleotides: TGTGCCAGCGGCCCTCTTGGGGCCAACGTCCTGACTTTC.

This sequence joins TRBV28 and TRBJ2-1; the match to TRBD1 covers 12 bases. CDR3 size: 16 residues. CDR1 and CDR2 from the germline V gene are MDHEN and SYDVKM. V lost 4 bases to trimming and J lost 7 bases; unmatched junction nucleotides: 8. CDR3 protein: CASSSRDRGLGNEQFF. Here the CDR3 DNA reads TGTGCCAGCAGTTCCCGGGACAGGGGGCTGGGGAATGAGCAGTTCTTC.

J is TRBJ2-5 and V is TRBV7-9; D is possibly TRBD2 (6 bases). From germline, CDR1 is SEHNR and CDR2 FQNEAQ (reference sequence). Deletions cut 1 base from V and 5 bases from J, with 14 bases between. This CDR3 is 15 amino acids long. The CDR3 here is CASSLGFGSGETQYF. The CDR3, as DNA: TGTGCCAGCAGCTTAGGTTTCGGGAGCGGTGAGACCCAGTACTTC. The whole variable domain, remainder taken from reference TRBV7-9 and TRBJ2-5, is DTGVSQNPRHKITKRGQNVTFRCDPISEHNRLYWYRQTLGQGPEFLTYFQNEAQLEKSRLLSDRFSAERPKGSFSTLEIQRTEQGDSAMYLCASSLGFGSGETQYFGPGTRLLVL.

This clone was counted only a few times. The J gene is TRBJ2-1, the V gene TRBV5-1; TRBD2 is a possible D gene (6 bases). In germline, CDR1 is SGHRS, CDR2 YFSETQ. Trimming cost V 4 bases and J 5 bases, with 13 bases left between them. The CDR3 runs to 14 residues. The CDR3 loop is CASSRGTGHNEQFF. For the CDR3, the DNA is TGCGCCAGCAGCCGGGGGACTGGACACAATGAGCAGTTCTTC.

This clone was detected only a few times. The J gene is TRBJ1-2, the V gene TRBV9; the match to TRBD1 covers 7 bases. CDR1 SGDLS and CDR2 YYNGEE come from the germline V gene. V shed 7 bases and J 14 bases; nucleotides not matched to a gene: 8. The CDR3 contains 10 residues. The CDR3 DNA reads TGTGCCAGCGGATCCGGACAGGAGACCTTC. Amino acids: CASGSGQETF.

This sequence joins TRBV28 and TRBJ1-1; 7 bases fit TRBD1. Germline-derived CDR1 and CDR2 are MDHEN and SYDVKM. The CDR3 is 14 residues long. V lost 6 bases to trimming and J lost 0 bases; unmatched junction nucleotides: 4. This CDR3 reads CASRPTGMNTEAFF. CDR3 bases: TGTGCCAGCAGACCGACAGGGATGAACACTGAAGCTTTCTTT.

The V and J genes are TRBV4-2 and TRBJ1-1; D not certain. Germline-derived CDR1 and CDR2 are LGHNA and YNFKEQ. The CDR3 runs to 13 residues. Trimming stripped 4 bases from V and 3 bases from J, with 9 bases between. DNA of the CDR3: TGTGCCAGCAGCCTGGGCAGATACACTGAAGCTTTCTTT. Translating gives CASSLGRYTEAFF.

This chain uses TRBV2 with TRBJ2-2; 10 bases match TRBD2. The CDR3 loop spans 15 amino acids. Germline values: CDR1 SNHLY, CDR2 FYNNEI. Trimming cost V 2 bases and J 4 bases; bases outside gene matches: 1. CDR3 sequence (DNA): TGTGCCAGCAGTGAACTAGCGGGGGCCACCGGGGAGCTGTTTTTT. It translates to CASSELAGATGELFF.